One sample yielded the 18 T cell receptor beta chains listed below, sequenced in a study of beta chain features in type 1 diabetes. cDNA synthesis used the whole RNA isolate, giving expressed TCRB sequences. Repertoires were generated with immunoSEQ multiplex PCR, while TCRdb's copy carries only in-frame clones and drops some. The sample records a few hundred thousand clones, 9.6% being singletons. Sequencing was carried out using naive CD4+ T cells from blood. These receptors originate from a woman between 18 and 29 years old in good health.

This clone was counted between two and nine times. The chain has TRBV9 and TRBJ1-1, with D uncertain. The CDR3 contains 15 residues. V lost 0 bases and J lost 0, with 9 bases in between. Germline CDR1 and CDR2: SGDLS and YYNGEE. The CDR3 nucleotides read TGTGCCAGCAGCGTAGACGTAGTCATGAACACTGAAGCTTTCTTT. It specifies CASSVDVVMNTEAFF.

This clone was picked up a small number of times. Possible read error: a much larger clone is one base away. The chain uses TRBV6-1 and TRBJ2-6; D gene ambiguous. CDR1 and CDR2 from the germline V gene are MNHNS and SASEGT. Trimming removed 6 bases from V and 1 base from J, with 4 bases in between. The CDR3 covers 13 residues. CDR3 in amino acids: CASSQSGANVLTF. In nucleotides, the CDR3 is TGTGCCAGCAGCCAGTCTGGGGCCAACGTCCTGACTTTC.

The chain couples TRBV5-1 to TRBJ2-1, with 10 bases identical to TRBD2. Germline V gene data show CDR1 as SGHRS and CDR2 as YFSETQ. The length of the CDR3 is 17 residues. V was pared by 4 bases and J by 8 bases, with 15 bases of the junction left unmatched. The CDR3 loop reads CASSPIGTSGVSDEQFF. CDR3 nucleotides: TGCGCCAGCAGCCCCATTGGAACTAGCGGGGTTAGCGATGAGCAGTTCTTC.

This clone was detected only a few times. The chain combines TRBV5-5 with TRBJ1-2; 8 positions match TRBD1. CDR1 SGHKS and CDR2 YYEKEE come from the germline V gene (reference sequence). V gave up 4 bases and J gave up 7 bases; unmatched junction bases: 12. This CDR3 is built from 15 residues. This CDR3 is CASSQTGQAQVGYTF. Here the CDR3 DNA reads TGTGCCAGCAGCCAAACGGGACAGGCCCAGGTTGGCTACACCTTC.

There are a few counts of this clone. This chain uses TRBV7-2 with TRBJ2-7; 8 nucleotides match TRBD2. V was pared by 5 bases and J by 11 bases, with 8 bases of the junction left unmatched. This CDR3 spans 12 amino acids. Germline CDR1 reads SGHTA; CDR2 reads FQGNSA. The CDR3 spells CASSSRRGLEYF. The CDR3 DNA reads as TGTGCCAGCAGCAGCCGTAGGGGACTAGAGTACTTC.

This clone was counted between two and nine times. The gene calls are TRBV5-1 and TRBJ2-7, with D uncertain. CDR3 length: 14 amino acids. Trimming took 0 bases from V and 7 from J, leaving 14 bases between them. Germline CDR1 reads SGHRS; CDR2 reads YFSETQ. The CDR3 DNA sequence: TGCGCCAGCAGCTTGGTGGGCCCTGAAGGAGAGCAGTACTTC. Translating gives CASSLVGPEGEQYF.

This clone has a handful of counts. The genes are TRBV4-1 and TRBJ2-2; TRBD1 matches at 7 bases. The germline CDR1 and CDR2 sequences are MGHRA and YSYEKL. The trim removed 0 bases at V and 0 bases at J, leaving 1 base unmatched. This CDR3 is built from 16 residues. CDR3 region: CASSQDGTANTGELFF. Here the CDR3 DNA reads TGCGCCAGCAGCCAAGATGGGACAGCGAACACCGGGGAGCTGTTTTTT.

The rearrangement joins TRBV5-4 to TRBJ2-5; 8 bases fit TRBD2. Per germline, CDR1 SGHNT and CDR2 YYREEE (reference sequence). V shed 6 bases, J shed 5 bases, and the junction held 9 bases outside the gene matches. This CDR3 has 14 amino acids. The CDR3, as DNA: TGTGCCAGCACCCCAGCGGGAGCTAGTGAGACCCAGTACTTC. It encodes CASTPAGASETQYF.

V gene TRBV6-1 combines with J gene TRBJ1-5; 9 nucleotides align to TRBD1. The V segment lost 2 bases and the J segment 5 bases; nucleotides outside the gene matches: 4. The germline CDR1 and CDR2 sequences are MNHNS and SASEGT. The CDR3 sequence is 15 residues long. CDR3 nucleotides: TGTGCCAGCAGTGAATCACAGGGGGCATATCAGCCCCAGCATTTT. Its translation is CASSESQGAYQPQHF.

This clone has only a few counts. The chain links TRBV30 to TRBJ1-3, with D unclear. The CDR3 length is 14 residues. Trimming shortened V by 5 bases and J by 0 bases, and 11 bases separated the two germline ends. Looked up from germline, CDR1 is GTSNPN and CDR2 is SVGIG (reference sequence). The CDR3 DNA is TGTGCCTGGGAACAGTCCCTCTCTGGAAACACCATATATTTT. Translated: CAWEQSLSGNTIYF.

As to this clone: Given a much more abundant clone one base away, this may be a read error. The same CDR3 arises from other DNA sequences in this sample as well. The chain has TRBV5-4 and TRBJ2-3; D is ambiguous. The CDR3 totals 12 residues. CDR1 and CDR2 from the germline V gene are SGHNT and YYREEE (reference sequence). V was pared by 4 bases and J by 2 bases, with 5 bases between. CDR3 in amino acids: CASSPSTDTQYF. The CDR3 coding sequence is TGTGCCAGCAGCCCGTCCACAGATACGCAGTATTTT.

This clone turned up a few times. V gene TRBV29-1 combines with J gene TRBJ2-2; TRBD1 aligns across 11 bases. The CDR3 has 15 amino acids. Losses at the gene ends were 6 bases for V and 4 bases for J; bases not matched to a gene: 7. Germline assignment: CDR1 SQVTM and CDR2 ANQGSEA. CDR3 nucleotides: TGCAGCGTCAGGACAGGGGGCGGTGGCACCGGGGAGCTGTTTTTT. This gives the protein CSVRTGGGGTGELFF.

This clone was counted between two and nine times. The chain links TRBV30 to TRBJ2-5; maybe TRBD2 (5 bases). The CDR3 is 12 amino acids. V was pared by 5 bases and J by 4 bases, with 11 bases between. Per the germline V gene, CDR1 is GTSNPN and CDR2 is SVGIG (reference sequence). Here the CDR3 DNA reads TGTGCCTGGGGGCGGGCGGTAGAGACCCAGTACTTC. Translated: CAWGRAVETQYF.

This clone was recorded a few times. This chain connects TRBV5-1 to TRBJ2-3; D remains ambiguous. V gave up 4 bases and J gave up 6 bases, with 15 bases separating them. This CDR3 has 14 residues. CDR1 SGHRS and CDR2 YFSETQ come from the germline V gene. CDR3: CASSVTTAVDTQYF. CDR3 in DNA: TGCGCCAGCAGCGTGACCACTGCGGTCGATACGCAGTATTTT.

The chain recombines TRBV9 with TRBJ2-1, with 13 nucleotides matching TRBD2. Unmatched junction bases numbered 5, after V lost 0 bases and J lost 5 bases. This CDR3 has 17 amino acids. Germline V gene sequence: CDR1 SGDLS, CDR2 YYNGEE. The CDR3 sequence is CASSVGTSGGANNEQFF. CDR3 in DNA: TGTGCCAGCAGCGTAGGCACTAGCGGGGGGGCGAACAATGAGCAGTTCTTC.

The chain carries TRBV29-1 and TRBJ1-1; D remains unclear. V was shortened by 1 base and J by 8 bases, with 14 bases between the two germline ends. Germline V CDR1 and CDR2: SQVTM, ANQGSEA. The CDR3 consists of 13 residues. The CDR3 DNA sequence: TGCAGCGTTGAAGGCCTGATGTGGAGGGAAGCTTTCTTT. Amino acid sequence: CSVEGLMWREAFF. The whole variable domain, filled in from reference TRBV29-1 and TRBJ1-1, reads SAVISQKPSRDICQRGTSLTIQCQVDSQVTMMFWYRQQPGQSLTLIATANQGSEATYESGFVIDKFPISRPNLTFSTLTVSNMSPEDSSIYLCSVEGLMWREAFFGQGTRLTVV.

The genes are TRBV11-2 and TRBJ2-2; 11 bases map to TRBD1. V lost 3 bases to trimming and J lost 5 bases; unmatched junction nucleotides: 2. Per germline, CDR1 SGHAT and CDR2 FQNNGV. This CDR3 comprises 15 residues. The CDR3 protein is CASSLGQGETGELFF. In DNA, the CDR3 is TGTGCCAGCAGCTTGGGACAGGGGGAAACCGGGGAGCTGTTTTTT.

The DNA of the CDR3 is TGTGCCAGCAGCTTAGCTGGAGGGTCGGGAAATGAGCAGTTCTTC. This gives the protein CASSLAGGSGNEQFF. The chain links TRBV7-9 to TRBJ2-1; TRBD2 is a possible D gene (6 bases). The CDR3 has 15 residues. Trimming shortened V by 0 bases and J by 7 bases, and 13 bases separated the two germline ends. Germline values: CDR1 SEHNR, CDR2 FQNEAQ (reference sequence).